These 4 T cell receptor beta chains share one sample of origin, sequenced in a study of blood T cell repertoires in COVID-19. TCRdb's copy holds only in-frame clones and misses some; the assay was immunoSEQ multiplex PCR. This table has about 180,000 clones, roughly nine tenths appearing once. The sample comprised PBMCs or T cells enriched from blood (not recorded which). All receptors derive from a human donor with acute COVID-19. The donor label of this sample is uncertain.

The chain carries TRBV30 and TRBJ1-5, with unresolved D. V lost 5 bases to trimming and J lost 9 bases, with 20 bases between them. In germline, CDR1 is GTSNPN, CDR2 SVGIG (reference sequence). The CDR3 covers 14 residues. CDR3 DNA: TGTGCCTGGCGTACTACGGGGAACCTAGGGCCCCAGCATTTT. Its protein is CAWRTTGNLGPQHF.

This clone has a single count. The gene calls are TRBV5-7 and TRBJ1-5; 8 bases align to TRBD1. TRBV5-7 is annotated as an ORF whose role is uncertain. Trimming removed 5 bases from V and 6 bases from J; junction bases left unmatched: 7. The CDR3 contains 14 residues. CDR3 sequence: CASSTGTGGQPQHF. The DNA for the CDR3 is TGTGCCAGCAGTACCGGGACAGGAGGTCAGCCCCAGCATTTT.

The chain uses TRBV19 and TRBJ1-3; TRBD1 might be the D (5 bases). This CDR3 has 15 residues. CDR1 is LNHDA and CDR2 is SQIVND in the germline V gene (reference sequence). V lost 1 base to trimming and J lost 0 bases, with 7 bases between them. The CDR3 is CASSIGGGSGNTIYF. The CDR3 bases are TGTGCCAGTAGTATAGGCGGGGGCTCTGGAAACACCATATATTTT.

J is TRBJ1-5 and V is TRBV5-1; 12 positions match TRBD1. CDR3 length equals 15 residues. Looked up from germline, CDR1 is SGHRS and CDR2 is YFSETQ. Losses at the gene ends were 4 bases for V and 4 bases for J; bases not matched to a gene: 3. The CDR3 is CASSAGQGANQPQHF. CDR3 bases: TGCGCCAGCAGCGCGGGACAGGGGGCGAATCAGCCCCAGCATTTT.